Shown below are 15 T cell receptor beta chains from a single sample sequenced in a study of pediatric ulcerative colitis. TCRdb's copy holds only in-frame clones and misses some; the assay was immunoSEQ multiplex PCR. The sample includes some 35,000 clones, about three quarters seen only once; the top ten take around 0.96%. The rectum was sampled with one to two pinch biopsies at colonoscopy. Sequenced: gut tissue. These receptors all stem from a boy aged 5 to 17 with mild ulcerative colitis.

The chain has TRBV5-1 and TRBJ1-4, with D perhaps matching TRBD1 (6 bases). The CDR3 consists of 14 residues. Looked up from germline, CDR1 is SGHRS and CDR2 is YFSETQ. The V and J ends lost 4 bases and 4 bases respectively, with 11 bases between them. The CDR3 DNA is TGCGCCAGCAGCCAACAGGGCCTTAATGAAAAACTGTTTTTT. Its protein is CASSQQGLNEKLFF.

The V and J genes are TRBV2 and TRBJ1-1; the D is unclear. The CDR3 loop spans 14 amino acids. V was cut by 4 bases and J by 0 bases, with 9 bases left in between. CDR1 and CDR2 from the germline V gene are SNHLY and FYNNEI. CDR3 coding DNA: TGTGCCAGCAGTGCTATGTCCATGAACACTGAAGCTTTCTTT. It yields the protein CASSAMSMNTEAFF.

This sequence joins TRBV9 and TRBJ1-5; D is unclear. The ends were cut back, 0 bases at V and 3 bases at J, with 4 bases in the middle. This CDR3 comprises 13 residues. Germline CDR1 reads SGDLS; CDR2 reads YYNGEE. This CDR3 is CASSVGNNQPQHF. In nucleotides, the CDR3 is TGTGCCAGCAGCGTAGGGAACAATCAGCCCCAGCATTTT.

The rearrangement uses TRBV11-2 and TRBJ2-7; the match to TRBD1 covers 7 bases. CDR1 and CDR2 (germline): SGHAT, FQNNGV. This CDR3 is 16 amino acids long. The V gene end was trimmed by 4 bases and the J gene end by 4 bases; junction bases not matched to a gene: 13. The CDR3 reads CASSSQTHRGRYEQYF. The CDR3 nucleotides are TGTGCCAGCAGCTCACAAACCCACAGGGGTCGGTACGAGCAGTACTTC.

In DNA form, the CDR3 reads TGTGCCAGCAGCTTAGGGAGGGGAGCAACCTACGAGCAGTACTTC. Translating gives CASSLGRGATYEQYF. The chain links TRBV11-3 to TRBJ2-7; D may be TRBD2 (6 bases). Germline V gene data show CDR1 as SGHNT and CDR2 as YENEEA. CDR3 length equals 15 residues. The V and J ends lost 1 base and 2 bases respectively, with 12 bases between them.

The chain uses TRBV9 and TRBJ1-6, with 10 nucleotides matching TRBD1. The CDR3 contains 16 residues. The trim removed 4 bases at V and 7 bases at J, leaving 8 bases unmatched. CDR1 and CDR2 (germline): SGDLS, YYNGEE. The CDR3 bases are TGTGCCAGCAGCCCTATCCCGGACAGGGGGAATTCACCCCTCCACTTT. It is translated as CASSPIPDRGNSPLHF.

For this clone: The same CDR3 is also encoded by other DNA sequences in this sample. V gene TRBV4-1 combines with J gene TRBJ1-2; a possible D gene is TRBD1 (5 bases). CDR3 length equals 15 residues. Trimming removed 1 base at V and 0 bases at J, with 9 bases between. CDR1 is MGHRA, CDR2 YSYEKL, per germline. CDR3 in DNA: TGCGCCAGCAGCCAAGCCGGACAAACTAACTATGGCTACACCTTC. Amino acid sequence: CASSQAGQTNYGYTF.

The chain carries TRBV29-1 and TRBJ2-1; D not resolved. The germline V gene has CDR1 SQVTM and CDR2 ANQGSEA. Trimming cost V 5 bases and J 4 bases, with 3 bases left between them. The CDR3 runs to 10 residues. CDR3 DNA: TGCAGCGTTTTTTACAATGAGCAGTTCTTC. Its protein is CSVFYNEQFF.

The rearrangement uses TRBV6-6 and TRBJ2-7; D is perhaps TRBD1 (6 bases). Germline-derived CDR1 and CDR2 are MNHNY and SVGAGI (reference sequence). The CDR3 consists of 13 residues. Between the trimmed V and J ends, which lost 6 bases and 6 bases, there was a span of 15 bases. The CDR3 is CASSWGHGFEQYF. For the CDR3, the DNA is TGTGCCAGCAGCTGGGGGCACGGTTTCGAGCAGTACTTC.

The gene calls are TRBV6-1 and TRBJ2-5; the match to TRBD2 covers 11 bases. CDR3 length: 14 amino acids. The germline V gene encodes CDR1 MNHNS and CDR2 SASEGT. Unmatched junction bases numbered 3, after V lost 6 bases and J lost 3 bases. The CDR3 here is CASRQGLAEETQYF. The CDR3 DNA reads as TGTGCCAGCAGGCAGGGACTAGCGGAAGAGACCCAGTACTTC.

This chain connects TRBV5-5 to TRBJ2-2; D is unclear. V shed 0 bases and J shed 1 base, with 7 bases lying between them. This CDR3 comprises 15 residues. Looked up from germline, CDR1 is SGHKS and CDR2 is YYEKEE (reference sequence). The CDR3 DNA reads TGTGCCAGCAGCTTGGGGTTCCGGAACACCGGGGAGCTGTTTTTT. Protein: CASSLGFRNTGELFF.

This sequence joins TRBV9 and TRBJ2-3; D call uncertain. The V end was cut by 4 bases, the J end by 3 bases, with 6 bases between. Germline-derived CDR1 and CDR2 are SGDLS and YYNGEE. The CDR3 is 12 amino acids. This chain's CDR3 is CASSSRTDTQYF. CDR3 bases: TGTGCCAGCAGCTCCCGGACAGATACGCAGTATTTT. Using reference TRBV9 and TRBJ2-3 for the parts outside the CDR3, the full variable domain is DSGVTQTPKHLITATGQRVTLRCSPRSGDLSVYWYQQSLDQGLQFLIQYYNGEERAKGNILERFSAQQFPDLHSELNLSSLELGDSALYFCASSSRTDTQYFGPGTRLTVL.

The V call is TRBV30, the J call TRBJ1-2; no clear D. V lost 7 bases and J lost 8, with 17 bases in between. The V gene's germline CDR1 is GTSNPN and CDR2 SVGIG (reference sequence). This CDR3 has 12 amino acids. The CDR3 here is CASPVGEWGYTF. Here the CDR3 DNA reads TGTGCCTCCCCTGTGGGAGAGTGGGGCTACACCTTC.

The chain combines TRBV6-4 with TRBJ1-1; no clear D gene. Germline CDR1 reads MRHNA; CDR2 reads SNTAGT. The CDR3 is 12 amino acids. Trimming left V 7 bases short and J 9 bases short, with 15 bases between. The DNA for the CDR3 is TGTGCCAGCAAACGCGGCGACGGTAAAGCTTTCTTT. This sequence encodes CASKRGDGKAFF.

This clone was observed a single time. The J gene is TRBJ2-3, the V gene TRBV5-8; D is uncertain. CDR1 SGHTS and CDR2 YDEGEE come from the germline V gene. Trimming cost V 0 bases and J 2 bases, with 4 bases left between them. CDR3 length equals 13 residues. The CDR3 coding sequence is TGTGCCAGCAGCTTGGAGTTCACAGATACGCAGTATTTT. It encodes CASSLEFTDTQYF.